This T cell receptor beta chain was recorded in a study of cytomegalovirus exposure and HLA in healthy donors (TCRdb year 2017). A note on the overall study: An earlier analysis of 587 of the donors reported more than 250 Gb of sequence data and around 110 million unique TCR beta sequences from 150 million to 200 million T cells. Across under 500 genotyped donors of the cohort, an average of about 220,000 unique TCR beta nucleotide sequences per donor were sequenced, and approximately 17% of those sequences were non-productive. The study was designed to test whether signatures of past pathogen exposure could be identified by cataloging public T cell receptors. A later genetic analysis used genome-wide SNP genotypes for 398 of the 666 donors, treating that subset as a discovery cohort. In an earlier analysis of about 590 of the donors, high-throughput TCR beta sequencing was used to judge whether each TCR beta V gene segment behaved as functional or pseudogenic. Roughly 5 DR-DQ haplotypes were handled as single units for association and clustering, since linkage in the cohort was strong. Alongside the repertoire data, information on donor age, sex, ethnicity and CMV serostatus was compiled. The number of typed donors differed by locus: roughly 629-640 for A, B, C, DRB1 and DQB1; approximately 530 for DQA1; 606 for DPA1; and around 490 for DPB1. To study patterns of TCR occurrence, a later analysis re-analyzed previously published TCR beta repertoires from under 750 donors and added high-resolution HLA genotyping. The T cell repertoires of 670 or so subjects were profiled by immunosequencing and related to cytomegalovirus serostatus. High-throughput TCR immunosequencing, statistical association of individual TCRs with disease status, and machine learning were combined to predict cytomegalovirus infection status. Both class I and class II loci were covered by HLA typing, at four-digit resolution. Of the 398 genotyped donors, 70% to 90% were placed in the genetic ancestry cluster associated with self-reported Caucasian donors. Every repertoire in the discovery cohort had been generated on one and the same sequencing platform. Besides the first cohort of 666 subjects, a separate validation cohort made up of around 120 different subjects was used. In the later analysis, no new phenotypic data were used to find candidate immune exposures; instead, reliance was placed on TCR beta sequences and their occurrence across donors. An early release covering roughly 580 HLA-typed donors comprised about 290 gigabases of sequencing data and tens of millions of unique TCR sequences.

For this clone: Its antigen target is currently unknown. No base qualities exist here, and no much larger clone lies one base off it.

The cohort was made up of 500 to 850 healthy bone marrow donors. At the time of sampling, all cohort members were nominally healthy, though unrecorded immune exposures were likely present. The donor tested CMV seropositive, placing the donor among the 290 or so seropositive members of the cohort. A peripheral blood sample was collected from each donor, and TCR beta sequencing was performed on peripheral blood mononuclear cells. The Qiagen DNeasy Blood Extraction Kit was used to extract genomic DNA from the blood cell samples. The full study reports these points: In a later analysis, some 17,000 TCR beta sequences were associated with specific HLA alleles at a false discovery rate of 0.05. According to the authors, the approach could potentially be generalized to other disease states and immunological phenotypes. An earlier analysis of 587 of the donors showed that most TCR beta V segments appeared in productive rearrangements either about 87% or about 30% of the time, which broadly matched IMGT annotations. In a later analysis, the rate of TCR association differed among HLA loci, with DRB1 alleles having the most associated TCRs and HLA-C alleles having the fewest. The presence/absence analyses assumed that sequencing depth was roughly uniform across donors, and that assumption may not be true. For the cohort, immune exposure information was limited to CMV serostatus. The earlier analysis of fewer than 750 of the donors excluded about 16 rarely observed V segments, including chromosome 9 orphons, because counts were too low. Assigning TCR associations to individual alleles was difficult when HLA alleles, especially DR and DQ, strongly co-occurred. Across donors, most TCR sequences were observed very rarely, whereas some public TCRs were present in many individuals. In a later genetic analysis, fewer N-insertions in productive TCRs were reported among donors in an Asian-associated ancestry cluster than the approximately 710-donor mean. In a later analysis, HLA-associated TCR beta chains were found to be more clonally expanded and to have lower generation probabilities than equally common non-associated chains. In vitro tests confirmed that a few of the cytomegalovirus-associated TCR beta chains recognize cytomegalovirus antigens. A cluster of highly shared sequence variants was judged likely to represent a technical artifact of the sequencing pipeline. Because the 87-base-pair reads could not distinguish some IMGT-functional V segments, including TRBV6-2 and TRBV6-3, those segments were excluded. The classifier was reported to diagnose cytomegalovirus status with high specificity and sensitivity in both the original cohort and the validation cohort. The study gave a list of 150 to 200 TCR beta chains associated with cytomegalovirus. A later analysis found that most CMV-associated TCR beta chains appeared HLA-restricted, with HLA associations seemingly driven largely by CMV exposure. Because HLA typing was missing for some donors at each locus, association tests included only the typed subset. Correlated functional status among segregating V segments might be attributable to linkage disequilibrium, but an unknown experimental factor could not be ruled out. This cohort had only TCR beta chains sequenced, and the lack of alpha or paired-chain data limited which features could be detected. A further reported finding was that TCR beta sequences accurately predicted the HLA-A and HLA-B alleles for most subjects in the first cohort. A later genetic analysis associated a missense DCLRE1C variant with V-gene and J-gene trimming of TCR beta chains, and an independent cohort replicated the association. A later analysis reported that several top co-occurrence clusters appeared linked to parvovirus B19, influenza, CMV and Epstein-Barr virus.

As encoded in the germline V gene, CDR1 is SNHLY while CDR2 is FYNNEI. Trimming accounts for 7 bases at V and 6 bases at J, while the number of junction bases matched to no gene is 7. The CDR3 contains 15 residues, cysteine and phenylalanine counted. The CDR3 DNA has 45 bases and is translated from base 1. Library preparation used the immunoSEQ multiplex PCR assay. A mixture of 60 forward primers for TCR Vbeta segments and 13 reverse primers for TCR Jbeta segments was used in the multiplex PCR. A multiplex PCR assay on genomic DNA amplified the CDR3 region of rearranged TCR beta genes. The amplified TCR beta libraries were sequenced on the Illumina HiSeq System as 87-base-pair reads. In the paper's pipeline: Across the roughly 670 repertoires, a later analysis counted 60 million to 90 million unique TCR beta chains, some 11 million of which were shared by at least two donors. A nearest-neighbor algorithm error-corrected the raw reads and collapsed the reads into unique sequences, merging closely related sequences to remove PCR and sequencing errors. Alignment of CDR3 sequences to IMGT reference sequences was used to assign V, D and J gene segments. Each retained sequence needed at least a six-nucleotide match to both a V gene segment and a J gene segment. A rearrangement was called productive if the CDR3 had no stop codons and remained in frame with V and J, and every other rearrangement was called non-productive. Following IMGT convention, CDR3 was defined as the stretch from the second conserved V-encoded cysteine to the conserved J-encoded phenylalanine. In an earlier analysis of around 600 of the donors, sequences lacking an unambiguous match to a single V gene segment were excluded. In an earlier analysis of roughly 500 of the donors, V segments were called functional above 56.7% productive rearrangements and were called segregating when the between-donor standard deviation exceeded 5%. A statistical classification framework was built to diagnose cytomegalovirus status from the catalog of TCR beta chain sequences. A later analysis assigned V and J genes by comparing TCR nucleotide sequences with IMGT/GENE-DB human TR gene sequences. The TCRdist pipeline was used in a later analysis to assign CDR3 sequences and most-parsimonious VDJ recombination scenarios. In a later analysis, every TCR beta chain was defined by the combination of its CDR3 amino acid sequence and its V-gene family, and reads without a unique V-gene family were dropped. A later analysis removed several hundred highly shared, low-generation-probability nucleotide sequences to deal with suspected cross-contamination and a sequencing artifact. In a later analysis, a clonal expansion index for each public chain was calculated from normalized within-repertoire ranks of inferred template counts. In a later analysis, generation probabilities were computed using a VDJ recombination model fitted to out-of-frame rearrangements, and the results were checked against IGoR. Hypergeometric tests were used in a later analysis to score TCR-TCR, TCR-HLA and TCR-CMV co-occurrence, with a repertoire-size bias correction applied to the TCR pairs. False discovery rates were estimated in a later analysis by permuting HLA or CMV assignments 20 times. In a later analysis, co-occurring TCRs were grouped using DBSCAN, with TCRdist sequence similarity added in when clustering inside HLA-allele-positive subsets. For co-occurrence clustering, repertoires with fewer than 30,000 or more than 120,000 public chains were excluded, along with five repertoires with anomalous nucleotide sharing. In its TCRdb copy, this immuneACCESS table keeps in-frame sequences only and misses some clones. Where compared with another copy, unresolved V genes explain less than half of these, and the others have no known cause. V, J and clone size were drawn from that table, and D and trimming were deduced from the DNA. This sample lists around 91,000 clones; roughly 73% were detected once. The ten largest clones add up to roughly 2.5% of the sample.

This clonotype originated in a male donor in good health and CMV-seropositive. The sequence joins TRBV2 to TRBJ2-2, with TRBD1 matching 11 junction bases. The sample taken for sequencing was PBMCs. The CDR3 region: CASKVPGQGAGELFF. Read as DNA, the sequence is TGTGCCAGCAAAGTCCCGGGACAGGGGGCCGGGGAGCTGTTTTTT.